This T cell receptor (beta chain) emerged from a study of blood T cell repertoires in COVID-19. V lost 5 bases and J lost 0, with 26 bases in between. Germline values: CDR1 SGHRS, CDR2 YFSETQ. This CDR3 is built from 20 residues. Followed over time, Seattle patients had been enrolled while infection was active. In the original analysis: Estimation of nucleated cell counts relied on the amplification of reference gene primers. TCRdb's copy holds only in-frame clones and misses some; the assay was immunoSEQ multiplex PCR. For V, J and clone size, that table is used; D and trimming come from the DNA. The top ten clones hold about 1.6% of a sample with about 300,000 clones, approximately 88% of them seen once.

The chain carries TRBV5-1 and TRBJ2-2, with a weak D call TRBD2 (5 bases). The sequence was obtained from a human donor with COVID-19, enrolled during active disease. The donor label of this sample is uncertain. Input material: peripheral blood. CDR3 nucleotides: TGCGCCAGCAGTGGAGGCCGCGGTTCTTCCTCGAACGCGAACACCGGGGAGCTGTTTTTT. The encoded protein is CASSGGRGSSSNANTGELFF.